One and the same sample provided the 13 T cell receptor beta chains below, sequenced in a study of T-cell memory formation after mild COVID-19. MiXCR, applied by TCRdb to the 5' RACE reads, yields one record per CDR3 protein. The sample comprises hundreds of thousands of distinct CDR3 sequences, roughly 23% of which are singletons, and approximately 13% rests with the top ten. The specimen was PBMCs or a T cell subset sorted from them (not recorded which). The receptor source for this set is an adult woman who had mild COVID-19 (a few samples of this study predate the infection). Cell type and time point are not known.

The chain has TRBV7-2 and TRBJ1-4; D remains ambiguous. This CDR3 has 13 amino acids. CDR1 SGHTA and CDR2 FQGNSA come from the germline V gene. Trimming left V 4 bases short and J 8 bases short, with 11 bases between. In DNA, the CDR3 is TGTGCCAGCAGCTCCAACATGGGAGAAAAACTGTTTTTT. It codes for CASSSNMGEKLFF.

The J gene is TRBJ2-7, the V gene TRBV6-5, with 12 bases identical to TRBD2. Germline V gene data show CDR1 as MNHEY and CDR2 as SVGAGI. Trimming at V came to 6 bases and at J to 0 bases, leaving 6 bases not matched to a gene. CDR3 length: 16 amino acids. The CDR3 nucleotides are TGTGCCAGCAGCCGGAGACTAGCGGGGGCCTCCTACGAGCAGTACTTC. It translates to CASSRRLAGASYEQYF.

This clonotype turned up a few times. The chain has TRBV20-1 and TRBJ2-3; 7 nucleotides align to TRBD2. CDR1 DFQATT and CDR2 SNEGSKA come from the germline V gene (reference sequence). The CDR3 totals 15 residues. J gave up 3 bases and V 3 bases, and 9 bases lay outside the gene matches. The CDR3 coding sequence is TGCAGTGCTAGTTTCCGCGGGAGTGAAACAGATACGCAGTATTTT. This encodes CSASFRGSETDTQYF.

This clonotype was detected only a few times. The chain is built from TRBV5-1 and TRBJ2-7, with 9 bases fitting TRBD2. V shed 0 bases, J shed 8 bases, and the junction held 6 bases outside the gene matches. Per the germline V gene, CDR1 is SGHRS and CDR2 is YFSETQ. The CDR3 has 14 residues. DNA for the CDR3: TGCGCCAGCAGCTTGGGGGGACTAGCAGCCAAGCAGTACTTC. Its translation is CASSLGGLAAKQYF.

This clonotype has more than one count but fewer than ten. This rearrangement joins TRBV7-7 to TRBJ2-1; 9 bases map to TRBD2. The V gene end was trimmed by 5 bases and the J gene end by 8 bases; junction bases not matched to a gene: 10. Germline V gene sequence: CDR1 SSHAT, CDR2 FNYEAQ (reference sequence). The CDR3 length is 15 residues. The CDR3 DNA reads TGTGCCAGCAGCCGCCGCGGGGGGGCCTTAGATGAGCAGTTCTTC. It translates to CASSRRGGALDEQFF.

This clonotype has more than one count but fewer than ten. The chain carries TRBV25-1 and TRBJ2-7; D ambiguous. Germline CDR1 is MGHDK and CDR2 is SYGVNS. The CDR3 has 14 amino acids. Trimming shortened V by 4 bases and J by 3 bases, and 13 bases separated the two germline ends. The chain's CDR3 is CASSGVGGSYEQYF. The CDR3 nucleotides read TGTGCCAGCAGTGGAGTGGGTGGCAGCTACGAGCAGTACTTC.

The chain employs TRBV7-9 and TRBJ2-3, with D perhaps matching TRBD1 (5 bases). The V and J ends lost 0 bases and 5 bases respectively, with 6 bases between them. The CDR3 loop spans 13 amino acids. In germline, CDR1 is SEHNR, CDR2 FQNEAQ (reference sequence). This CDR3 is CASSLAGVDTQYF. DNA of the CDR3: TGTGCCAGCAGCTTAGCAGGGGTAGATACGCAGTATTTT.

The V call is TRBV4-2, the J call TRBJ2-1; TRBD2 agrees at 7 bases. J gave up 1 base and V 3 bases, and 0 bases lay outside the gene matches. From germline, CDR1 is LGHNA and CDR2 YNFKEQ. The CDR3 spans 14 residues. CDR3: CASSHGGSYNEQFF. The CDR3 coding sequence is TGTGCCAGCAGCCACGGGGGGTCCTACAATGAGCAGTTCTTC.

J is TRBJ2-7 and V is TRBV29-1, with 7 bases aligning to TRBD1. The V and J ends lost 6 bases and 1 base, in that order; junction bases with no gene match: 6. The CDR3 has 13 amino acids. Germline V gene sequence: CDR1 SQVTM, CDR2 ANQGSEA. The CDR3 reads CSVRTGSSYEQYF. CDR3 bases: TGCAGCGTCCGGACAGGAAGTTCCTACGAGCAGTACTTC.

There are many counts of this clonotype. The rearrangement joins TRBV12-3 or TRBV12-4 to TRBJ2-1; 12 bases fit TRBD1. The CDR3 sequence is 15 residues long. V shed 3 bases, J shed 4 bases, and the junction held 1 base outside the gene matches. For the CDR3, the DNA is TGTGCCAGCAGTTTGGGACAGGGGGCATACAATGAGCAGTTCTTC. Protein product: CASSLGQGAYNEQFF.

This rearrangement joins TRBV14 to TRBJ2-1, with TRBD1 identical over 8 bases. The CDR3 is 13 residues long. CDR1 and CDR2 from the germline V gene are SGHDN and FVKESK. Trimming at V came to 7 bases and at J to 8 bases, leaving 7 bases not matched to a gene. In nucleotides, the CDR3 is TGTGCCAGCAACAGGGGGTTCAGGGATGAGCAGTTCTTC. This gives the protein CASNRGFRDEQFF. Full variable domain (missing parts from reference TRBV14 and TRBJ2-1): EAGVTQFPSHSVIEKGQTVTLRCDPISGHDNLYWYRRVMGKEIKFLLHFVKESKQDESGMPNNRFLAERTGGTYSTLKVQPAELEDSGVYFCASNRGFRDEQFFGPGTRLTVL.

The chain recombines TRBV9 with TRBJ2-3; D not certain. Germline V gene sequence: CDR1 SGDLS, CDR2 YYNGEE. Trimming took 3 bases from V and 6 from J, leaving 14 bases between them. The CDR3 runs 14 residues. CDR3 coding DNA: TGTGCCAGCAGCGGAGGTCTTCGGTCGGATACGCAGTATTTT. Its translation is CASSGGLRSDTQYF.

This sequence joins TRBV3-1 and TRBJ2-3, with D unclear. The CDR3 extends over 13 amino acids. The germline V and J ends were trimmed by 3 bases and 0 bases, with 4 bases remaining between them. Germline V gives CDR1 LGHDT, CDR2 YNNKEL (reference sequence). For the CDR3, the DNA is TGTGCCAGCAGCCACGGAAGCACAGATACGCAGTATTTT. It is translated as CASSHGSTDTQYF.